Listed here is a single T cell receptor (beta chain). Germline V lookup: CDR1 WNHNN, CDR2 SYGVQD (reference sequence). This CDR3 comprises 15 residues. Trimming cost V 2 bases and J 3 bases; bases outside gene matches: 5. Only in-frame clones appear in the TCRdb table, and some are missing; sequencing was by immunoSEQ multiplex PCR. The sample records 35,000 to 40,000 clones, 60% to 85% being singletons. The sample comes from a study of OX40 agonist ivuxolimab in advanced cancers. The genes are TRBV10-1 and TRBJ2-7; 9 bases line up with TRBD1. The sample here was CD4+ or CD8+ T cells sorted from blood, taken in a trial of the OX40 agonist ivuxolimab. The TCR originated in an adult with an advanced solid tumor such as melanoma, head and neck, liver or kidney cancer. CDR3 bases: TGCGCCAGCAGTGAGAGGGGACAGGGAAACTACGAGCAGTACTTC. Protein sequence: CASSERGQGNYEQYF.